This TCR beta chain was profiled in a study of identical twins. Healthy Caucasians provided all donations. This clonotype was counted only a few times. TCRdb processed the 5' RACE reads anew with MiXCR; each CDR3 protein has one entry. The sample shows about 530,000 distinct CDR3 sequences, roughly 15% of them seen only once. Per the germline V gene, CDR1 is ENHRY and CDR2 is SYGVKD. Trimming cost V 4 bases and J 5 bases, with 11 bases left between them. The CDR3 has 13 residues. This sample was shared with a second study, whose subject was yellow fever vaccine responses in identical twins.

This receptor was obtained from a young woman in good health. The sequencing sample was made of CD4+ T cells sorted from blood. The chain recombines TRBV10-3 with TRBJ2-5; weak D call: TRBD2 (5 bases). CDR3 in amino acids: CAISGGFGETQYF. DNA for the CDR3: TGTGCCATCAGTGGAGGGTTCGGGGAGACCCAGTACTTC.